These T cell receptor beta chains were read from a single sample in a study of T-cell reconstitution after alpha-beta-depleted transplantation in children. From the PCR reads, TCRdb called clonotypes with MiXCR, one entry per CDR3 protein. The sample lists roughly 200,000 distinct CDR3 sequences, around 9.2% occurring once. The sample in question was PBMCs, mostly from graft donor cells, obtained 360 days after TCRalphabeta/CD19-depleted stem cell transplant. All receptors come from a male patient aged 2 to 10 who had a stem cell transplant for acute myeloid leukemia, so the T cells may come from the graft donor. The CDR3 runs from the conserved cysteine through the conserved F or W. The D gene is left open where the match is weak. Size values are once, few and many counts, or a class for expanded clones, and some rows have none.

DNA	CDR3	V	size	J	length	D
TGCAGCGGTCTCTCCAGTGAGACCCAGTACTTC	CSGLSSETQYF	TRBV29-1	many	TRBJ2-5	11	.
TGTGCCAGCAGTCATACGACAGGGCCCGTCTATGGCTACACCTTC	CASSHTTGPVYGYTF	TRBV12-3/TRBV12-4	few	TRBJ1-2	15	TRBD1
TGCGCCAGCAGCCAAGATGTACAGTGGGGACAAGAGACCCAGTACTTC	CASSQDVQWGQETQYF	TRBV4-1	.	TRBJ2-5	16	.
TGTGCCAGCAGCTTAGAACATACCTACGAGCAGTACTTC	CASSLEHTYEQYF	TRBV7-2	many	TRBJ2-7	13	.
TGTGCCAGCAGCCAAGATCTAGCCGGGACTGAAGCTTTCTTT	CASSQDLAGTEAFF	TRBV3-1	.	TRBJ1-1	14	.
TGTGCCATCAGTGAAAAGGGCGTTGGGGAGCTGTTTTTT	CAISEKGVGELFF	TRBV10-3	many	TRBJ2-2	13	.
TGTGCCAGCAGTTACTCTGAGAATCAGCCCCAGCATTTT	CASSYSENQPQHF	TRBV6-6	few	TRBJ1-5	13	.
TGCAGCGTTGAGGCTCTAGGGGGTAGGGAGACCCAGTACTTC	CSVEALGGRETQYF	TRBV29-1	.	TRBJ2-5	14	.
TGCAGCGTTGTGGCGGGAGGGCGGCAGTACTTC	CSVVAGGRQYF	TRBV29-1	few	TRBJ2-7	11	TRBD2
TGTGCCAGCAGCCAGGGGGCCTATAATTCACCCCTCCACTTT	CASSQGAYNSPLHF	TRBV3-1	few	TRBJ1-6	14	.
TGTGCCACCAGCAGACCACTAGGGGTTCGGCAAGAGACCCAGTACTTC	CATSRPLGVRQETQYF	TRBV15	many	TRBJ2-5	16	.
TGCGCCAGCGGCAGAGCGAACACCGGGGAGCTGTTTTTT	CASGRANTGELFF	TRBV10-1	many	TRBJ2-2	13	.
TGTGCCAGCAGCGACTTGCAGGGCGAGCAGTACTTC	CASSDLQGEQYF	TRBV11-3	many	TRBJ2-7	12	.
TGTGCCAGCAGTTTTCCACGACAGCCCCAGCATTTT	CASSFPRQPQHF	TRBV12-3/TRBV12-4	many	TRBJ1-5	12	.
TGTGCCAGCAGCTTAGCAGGGATCGGTGAAAAACTGTTTTTT	CASSLAGIGEKLFF	TRBV7-9	many	TRBJ1-4	14	.
TGTGCCAGCAGCCGCGGGGGGACAGGGCCAGATACGCAGTATTTT	CASSRGGTGPDTQYF	TRBV7-9	many	TRBJ2-3	15	.
TGCAGCGTTGATGATGATGGGCTGAACACTGAAGCTTTCTTT	CSVDDDGLNTEAFF	TRBV29-1	few	TRBJ1-1	14	.
TGCGCCAGCAGTATCCTAGTGAGCCTGGACAGAGACTATGGCTACACCTTC	CASSILVSLDRDYGYTF	TRBV10-1	.	TRBJ1-2	17	.
TGTGCCAGCAGTTTAGGCCAGGGTGTCACCGGGGAGCTGTTTTTT	CASSLGQGVTGELFF	TRBV12-3/TRBV12-4	many	TRBJ2-2	15	.
TGTGCCAGCTCGACTAGTTTTGAAGAGACCCAGTACTTC	CASSTSFEETQYF	TRBV25-1	few	TRBJ2-5	13	.
TGCAGTGCTAGGCATCCCATGAACACTGAAGCTTTCTTT	CSARHPMNTEAFF	TRBV20-1	.	TRBJ1-1	13	.
TGTGCCAGCAGCCAAGAGGGGGATCAGGGGCGGGGCTACGAGCAGTACTTC	CASSQEGDQGRGYEQYF	TRBV4-2	.	TRBJ2-7	17	.
TGTGCCAGCAGCTTGTTCGGTTCCGGCCCTTTTTTGAACATTCAGTACTTC	CASSLFGSGPFLNIQYF	TRBV5-5	few	TRBJ2-4	17	.
TGCAGTGCTAGAGCGGGACAGTCTAATCAGCCCCAGCATTTT	CSARAGQSNQPQHF	TRBV20-1	.	TRBJ1-5	14	TRBD1
TGTGCCAGCACCCTTAGGGGCCAGTTGGGGAGCTCTGGGGCCAACGTCCTGACTTTC	CASTLRGQLGSSGANVLTF	TRBV11-1	few	TRBJ2-6	19	.
TGTGCCAGCAGCTTAGTTCGGGTAGGGGGCCTGAACACTGAAGCTTTCTTT	CASSLVRVGGLNTEAFF	TRBV11-2	many	TRBJ1-1	17	TRBD1
TGTGCCAGCAGCCGGACTAGCGGGGCTAGCACAGATACGCAGTATTTT	CASSRTSGASTDTQYF	TRBV7-2	few	TRBJ2-3	16	TRBD2
TGTGCCAGCAGCTTAGTTAGCGGGCCAACCAATGAGCAGTTCTTC	CASSLVSGPTNEQFF	TRBV11-2	many	TRBJ2-1	15	TRBD2
TGCGCCAGCAGCTTACGTCCCGGGACAGGGGGAGAGACCCAGTACTTC	CASSLRPGTGGETQYF	TRBV5-1	many	TRBJ2-5	16	TRBD1
TGCGCCAGCAAGCGGGACTACACCCAAGAGACCCAGTACTTC	CASKRDYTQETQYF	TRBV5-1	many	TRBJ2-5	14	TRBD2
TGTGCCAGTAACGGCTGGGGGCTGCACGGGGAGCTGTTTTTT	CASNGWGLHGELFF	TRBV19	many	TRBJ2-2	14	.
TGCAGTGCTGCACGGGACGGAGGCACAGATACGCAGTATTTT	CSAARDGGTDTQYF	TRBV20-1	many	TRBJ2-3	14	.
TGTGCCAGGGGGGCACAGGGGGCTAACGAGCAGTACTTC	CARGAQGANEQYF	TRBV27	few	TRBJ2-7	13	TRBD1
TGCGCCAGCAGCTTCAGGGTGAGCTCCTACAATGAGCAGTTCTTC	CASSFRVSSYNEQFF	TRBV5-1	many	TRBJ2-1	15	.
TGCGCCAGCAGCTTGAGGCTAGCGGCCTACAATGAGCAGTTCTTC	CASSLRLAAYNEQFF	TRBV5-1	many	TRBJ2-1	15	TRBD2
TGCGCCAGCAGCTTGGGGACAGGGGCAACTAATGAAAAACTGTTTTTT	CASSLGTGATNEKLFF	TRBV5-1	many	TRBJ1-4	16	TRBD1
TGCAGTGCTAGGGGGGACTCCACAGATACGCAGTATTTT	CSARGDSTDTQYF	TRBV20-1	many	TRBJ2-3	13	.
TGTGCCACCAGTAGTGGACTAGAAACCGGGGAGCTGTTTTTT	CATSSGLETGELFF	TRBV24-1	many	TRBJ2-2	14	TRBD2